These T cell receptor beta chains were read from a single sample in a study of early T cells in non-severe SARS-CoV-2 infection. TCRdb ran MiXCR on the 5' RACE reads and lists one entry per CDR3 protein. The top ten clones hold 7.6% of a sample with tens of thousands of distinct CDR3 sequences, 5.8% of them seen once. The material sequenced was whole blood. The receptors originated from an adult who was a healthcare worker with PCR-confirmed SARS-CoV-2 infection or an uninfected control (not recorded which). Each CDR3 is given with its conserved first and last residue. The order of the fields is V gene, J gene, clone size, D gene, CDR3 protein, CDR3 DNA. A D gene is named only where the DNA matches it firmly. Clone size is given for some rows only: seen once, a few or many times, or a class if the clone is expanded.

>TRBV4-1|TRBJ1-1|many|TRBD1
CASSQSQGAGGTTEAFF
TGCGCCAGCAGCCAGTCACAGGGGGCGGGGGGTACCACTGAAGCTTTCTTT
>TRBV4-3|TRBJ1-2|many|NA
CASSPNFQGMGYTF
TGCGCCAGCAGCCCAAATTTCCAGGGTATGGGCTACACCTTC
>TRBV7-6|TRBJ2-1|many|NA
CASSLSVHEQFF
TGTGCCAGCAGCTTATCAGTACATGAGCAGTTCTTC
>TRBV12-3/TRBV12-4|TRBJ1-3|many|NA
CASTRVRAGNTIYF
TGTGCCAGCACCCGAGTTCGGGCTGGAAACACCATATATTTT
>TRBV7-2|TRBJ2-5|many|TRBD1
CASSQSGGETQYF
TGTGCCAGCAGCCAATCAGGGGGAGAGACCCAGTACTTC
>TRBV20-1|TRBJ1-1|many|TRBD1
CSATGGTGSGFTEAFF
TGCAGTGCTACCGGCGGGACAGGGTCTGGATTCACTGAAGCTTTCTTT
>TRBV12-3/TRBV12-4|TRBJ1-5|few|TRBD1
CASKGTGETQPQHF
TGTGCCAGCAAAGGGACAGGGGAAACTCAGCCCCAGCATTTT
>TRBV11-2|TRBJ2-1|few|NA
CASSLPRDEQFF
TGTGCCAGCAGCTTACCAAGGGATGAGCAGTTCTTC
>TRBV11-1|TRBJ2-1|few|NA
CASSLNRLGEQFF
TGTGCCAGCAGCCTCAACCGACTAGGGGAGCAGTTCTTC
>TRBV11-2|TRBJ1-4|NA|NA
CASSLDGGGDPRNEKLFF
TGTGCCAGCAGCTTAGATGGCGGGGGTGACCCAAGAAATGAAAAACTGTTTTTT
>TRBV12-3/TRBV12-4|TRBJ1-1|many|NA
CASSFAGSTEAFF
TGTGCCAGCAGTTTTGCAGGGAGCACTGAAGCTTTCTTT
>TRBV9|TRBJ2-1|many|TRBD2
CASSPRLKRGIEFF
TGTGCCAGCAGCCCGCGACTGAAGCGGGGGATCGAGTTCTTC
>TRBV6-5|TRBJ1-3|NA|NA
CASSYSIGIGNTIYF
TGTGCCAGCAGTTACTCGATAGGGATTGGAAACACCATATATTTT
>TRBV4-2|TRBJ2-1|few|TRBD2
CASSQPGTSGRASNEQFF
TGTGCCAGCAGCCAACCCGGGACTAGCGGGAGGGCCTCCAATGAGCAGTTCTTC
>TRBV29-1|TRBJ2-5|NA|TRBD2
CSVDSAGVSPRKETQYF
TGCAGCGTTGACTCAGCGGGAGTATCCCCTAGGAAAGAGACCCAGTACTTC
>TRBV7-3|TRBJ2-3|many|TRBD1
CASSVDRGTDTQYF
TGTGCCAGCAGCGTGGACAGGGGGACAGATACGCAGTATTTT
>TRBV6-5|TRBJ2-5|many|NA
CASQNPPGDEYF
TGTGCCAGCCAAAATCCACCCGGGGACGAGTACTTC
>TRBV6-2/TRBV6-3|TRBJ2-2|many|TRBD1
CASKGSGTAASGELFF
TGTGCCAGCAAAGGTTCCGGGACAGCTGCGTCCGGGGAGCTGTTTTTT
>TRBV24-1|TRBJ2-1|many|TRBD2
CTTSEPGTSGTFTEQFF
TGTACCACCAGTGAACCTGGGACTAGCGGAACCTTCACTGAGCAGTTCTTC
>TRBV3-1|TRBJ2-4|medium-sized|NA
CASSQTAGKNIQYF
TGTGCCAGCAGCCAAACTGCCGGCAAAAACATTCAGTACTTC
>TRBV4-2|TRBJ2-7|few|TRBD1
CASSQVDRQSSYEQYF
TGTGCCAGCAGCCAGGTGGACAGGCAATCCTCCTACGAGCAGTACTTC
>TRBV29-1|TRBJ1-1|many|NA
CSVRQAWGAEAFF
TGCAGCGTGAGACAGGCGTGGGGAGCTGAAGCTTTCTTT
>TRBV5-1|TRBJ1-1|many|NA
CASSFGDSVMNTEAFF
TGCGCCAGCAGCTTTGGAGACAGTGTCATGAACACTGAAGCTTTCTTT
>TRBV7-8|TRBJ2-4|NA|NA
CASSLTGVGKNIQYF
TGTGCCAGCAGCTTAACTGGCGTGGGCAAAAACATTCAGTACTTC
>TRBV21-1|TRBJ2-7|many|NA
CASSNLELAAYEQYF
TGTGCCAGCAGCAATTTGGAGCTAGCGGCCTACGAGCAGTACTTC
>TRBV6-2/TRBV6-3|TRBJ2-1|many|NA
CASHHYGLLSYNEQFF
TGTGCCAGCCACCACTATGGACTCTTATCCTACAATGAGCAGTTCTTC
>TRBV2|TRBJ2-1|many|NA
CASSDGGDEQFF
TGTGCCAGCAGTGATGGGGGTGATGAGCAGTTCTTC
>TRBV29-1|TRBJ2-7|NA|NA
CSVEDPFESEQYF
TGCAGCGTTGAGGACCCCTTTGAAAGCGAGCAGTACTTC
>TRBV6-4|TRBJ2-6|few|NA
CASSDKVFGSGANVLTF
TGTGCCAGCAGTGACAAGGTCTTTGGCTCTGGGGCCAACGTCCTGACTTTC
>TRBV12-3/TRBV12-4|TRBJ2-3|many|TRBD2
CASSFKRLAGGTDTQYF
TGTGCCAGCAGTTTTAAGAGACTAGCGGGAGGCACAGATACGCAGTATTTT
>TRBV10-1|TRBJ2-5|few|TRBD1
CASSPGQTQETQYF
TGCGCCAGCAGCCCGGGACAGACCCAAGAGACCCAGTACTTC
>TRBV6-2/TRBV6-3|TRBJ2-1|many|TRBD2
CASSQTLAGVGGEQFF
TGTGCCAGCAGCCAGACACTAGCGGGAGTTGGGGGTGAGCAGTTCTTC
>TRBV20-1|TRBJ2-7|many|NA
CSAGGGNFYEQYF
TGCAGTGCGGGAGGGGGAAACTTCTACGAGCAGTACTTC
>TRBV29-1|TRBJ2-7|many|NA
CSHGTPHEQYF
TGCAGCCACGGGACGCCCCACGAGCAGTACTTC
>TRBV4-1|TRBJ1-6|many|NA
CASSPLEGTHNSPLHF
TGCGCCAGCAGCCCGCTGGAGGGGACGCATAATTCACCCCTCCACTTT
>TRBV28|TRBJ2-5|many|TRBD2
CASRGLAGGYEETQYF
TGTGCCAGCAGGGGACTAGCGGGGGGGTATGAAGAGACCCAGTACTTC
>TRBV7-9|TRBJ2-7|many|TRBD1
CASSPGTGVGEQYF
TGTGCCAGCAGCCCCGGGACAGGGGTAGGCGAGCAGTACTTC
>TRBV7-9|TRBJ2-5|many|NA
CASSRGRETQYF
TGTGCCAGCAGCCGGGGAAGAGAGACCCAGTACTTC
>TRBV5-6|TRBJ1-1|many|TRBD1
CASSLEGQGGNTEAFF
TGTGCCAGCAGCTTGGAGGGACAGGGTGGGAACACTGAAGCTTTCTTT
>TRBV6-2/TRBV6-3|TRBJ2-1|many|TRBD2
CASRVLAGAYNEQFF
TGTGCCAGCCGAGTTCTAGCGGGGGCGTACAATGAGCAGTTCTTC
>TRBV7-2|TRBJ2-7|many|NA
CASSSAAVSYEQYF
TGTGCCAGCAGCTCGGCGGCAGTTTCCTACGAGCAGTACTTC
>TRBV7-2|TRBJ2-3|many|TRBD2
CASSLRGLARDTQYF
TGTGCCAGCAGCCTGAGGGGACTAGCTAGAGATACGCAGTATTTT
>TRBV6-2/TRBV6-3|TRBJ2-2|many|TRBD1
CASRVNTGGNTGELFF
TGTGCCAGCAGGGTAAACACAGGGGGCAACACCGGGGAGCTGTTTTTT
>TRBV6-1|TRBJ2-5|NA|TRBD2
CASSPGTSGGAIETQYF
TGTGCCAGCTCCCCCGGGACTAGCGGGGGGGCAATAGAGACCCAGTACTTC
>TRBV2|TRBJ2-7|few|NA
CASSPGTSSYYEQYF
TGTGCCAGCAGCCCAGGGACTTCCTCCTACTACGAGCAGTACTTC
>TRBV5-5|TRBJ2-7|many|TRBD1
CASSYEGGALVPYF
TGTGCCAGCAGCTATGAAGGGGGCGCGTTGGTTCCGTACTTC
>TRBV12-3/TRBV12-4|TRBJ2-1|NA|NA
CASRGFRNEQFF
TGTGCCAGCAGGGGATTTCGCAATGAGCAGTTCTTC
>TRBV12-3/TRBV12-4|TRBJ1-5|many|NA
CASTWGGNQPQHF
TGTGCCAGCACGTGGGGCGGCAATCAGCCCCAGCATTTT